Presented here are 28 T cell receptor beta chains from one specimen sequenced in a study of PD-L1 blockade in urothelial cancer. Produced via immunoSEQ multiplex PCR; TCRdb's table is partial and in-frame only. The table records under 100,000 clones, roughly 90% of them present only once. Regarding time point: pretreatment peripheral blood. Sequencing was performed on PBMCs, taken around atezolizumab (anti-PD-L1) treatment. The receptors come from a man between 60 and 75 years old with urothelial cancer.

The rearrangement uses TRBV6-5 and TRBJ2-7, with 9 bases matching TRBD2. The J segment lost 4 bases and the V segment lost 6 bases, leaving 10 bases of the junction unmatched. The germline V gene has CDR1 MNHEY and CDR2 SVGAGI. This CDR3 spans 15 amino acids. In DNA form, the CDR3 reads TGTGCCAGCAGCGATGTACCGGGACTAGCTTACGAGCAGTACTTC. Translated: CASSDVPGLAYEQYF.

This chain uses TRBV6-5 with TRBJ2-5; maybe TRBD1 (6 bases). Germline CDR1 MNHEY, CDR2 SVGAGI. Trimming cost V 6 bases and J 1 base, with 9 bases left between them. The length of the CDR3 is 13 residues. The CDR3 reads CASRTGSQETQYF. The CDR3 DNA reads TGTGCCAGCAGGACAGGATCCCAAGAGACCCAGTACTTC.

The chain employs TRBV6-1 and TRBJ1-3, with D uncertain. The V end lost 7 bases, the J end lost 0 bases, and 7 bases lay between the germline ends. The germline V gene encodes CDR1 MNHNS and CDR2 SASEGT. The CDR3 has 13 amino acids. CDR3 region: CASKTASGNTIYF. CDR3 bases: TGTGCCAGCAAAACAGCCTCTGGAAACACCATATATTTT.

This clone was counted once. The genes are TRBV11-2 and TRBJ2-5; 10 nucleotides agree with TRBD2. The CDR3 loop spans 15 amino acids. V lost 3 bases to trimming and J lost 4 bases; unmatched junction nucleotides: 5. From germline, CDR1 is SGHAT and CDR2 FQNNGV. In DNA form, the CDR3 reads TGTGCCAGCAGCTTCCAGAGGACTAGCGGAGAGACCCAGTACTTC. Translating gives CASSFQRTSGETQYF.

This clone was detected once. This sequence joins TRBV5-1 and TRBJ2-5, with TRBD2 matching 8 bases. The germline CDR1 and CDR2 sequences are SGHRS and YFSETQ. V lost 2 bases, J lost 4 bases, and 4 bases stayed unmatched. The CDR3 runs 14 residues. CDR3 DNA: TGCGCCAGCAGCTTCGGACGGGAGGGAGAGACCCAGTACTTC. Translation gives CASSFGREGETQYF.

The chain couples TRBV7-9 to TRBJ1-1; D perhaps matches TRBD1 (5 bases). Trimming took 6 bases from V and 3 from J, leaving 11 bases between them. CDR1 SEHNR and CDR2 FQNEAQ come from the germline V gene (reference sequence). This CDR3 comprises 13 residues. The CDR3 DNA is TGTGCCAGCAGGGCGGGGGGGGACACTGAAGCTTTCTTT. Translating gives CASRAGGDTEAFF.

The V gene is TRBV7-7, the J gene TRBJ2-5; no clear D gene. CDR1 is SSHAT and CDR2 is FNYEAQ in the germline V gene (reference sequence). There are 15 residues in the CDR3. The ends were cut back, 1 base at V and 5 bases at J, with 14 bases in the middle. The CDR3 reads CASSLGAQHGETQYF. The CDR3 DNA is TGTGCCAGCAGCTTAGGGGCCCAGCATGGGGAGACCCAGTACTTC.

The rearrangement joins TRBV27 to TRBJ2-2; D perhaps matches TRBD2 (5 bases). Germline V gene sequence: CDR1 MNHEY, CDR2 SMNVEV (reference sequence). The germline V and J ends were trimmed by 0 bases and 1 base, with 9 bases remaining between them. The CDR3 contains 16 residues. Here the CDR3 reads CASSLSRVLNTGELFF. CDR3 DNA sequence: TGTGCCAGCAGTTTATCGAGGGTCCTGAACACCGGGGAGCTGTTTTTT.

The rearrangement uses TRBV9 and TRBJ1-6, with 7 bases lining up with TRBD1. CDR3 length equals 16 residues. Germline V lookup: CDR1 SGDLS, CDR2 YYNGEE. V lost 3 bases and J lost 2; bases outside the gene matches: 5. The CDR3 here is CASSGTGAAYNSPLHF. For the CDR3, the DNA is TGTGCCAGCAGCGGAACAGGGGCTGCCTATAATTCACCCCTCCACTTT.

The V call is TRBV6-5, the J call TRBJ1-4; 7 bases are a match to TRBD1. V shed 7 bases and J 0 bases; nucleotides not matched to a gene: 2. CDR1 and CDR2 (germline): MNHEY, SVGAGI. The CDR3 runs to 14 residues. CDR3 amino acids: CASIDRATNEKLFF. The CDR3 DNA reads TGTGCCAGCATCGACAGGGCAACTAATGAAAAACTGTTTTTT.

This clone was observed a few times. The chain links TRBV29-1 to TRBJ2-1, with 8 bases matching TRBD1. There are 15 residues in the CDR3. Germline values: CDR1 SQVTM, CDR2 ANQGSEA. With 6 bases clipped from V and 9 bases from J, the junction kept 16 bases outside the gene matches. CDR3 protein: CSVGEEASGGGEQFF. The DNA of the CDR3 is TGCAGCGTGGGGGAAGAAGCCTCAGGGGGCGGTGAGCAGTTCTTC.

This clone was seen more than once but under ten times. The genes are TRBV27 and TRBJ1-5; possible D gene TRBD1, 6 bases. Germline V lookup: CDR1 MNHEY, CDR2 SMNVEV (reference sequence). Trimming pared 7 bases from V and 2 bases from J, leaving 12 bases between. The CDR3 covers 14 residues. This chain's CDR3 is CASTYRDGNQPQHF. CDR3 nucleotides: TGTGCCAGCACCTACAGGGATGGCAATCAGCCCCAGCATTTT.

The chain is built from TRBV5-3 and TRBJ2-7; TRBD1 might be the D (7 bases). TRBV5-3 is an ORF, and what it does is uncertain. The CDR3 is made up of 13 amino acids. Trimming shortened V by 9 bases and J by 3 bases, and 16 bases separated the two germline ends. This CDR3 reads CAISRQGGYEQYF. CDR3 bases: TGTGCCATCTCACGACAGGGAGGCTACGAGCAGTACTTC.

J is TRBJ2-7 and V is TRBV6-6; possible D gene TRBD2, 6 bases. V was cut by 5 bases and J by 0 bases, with 11 bases left in between. The CDR3 is made up of 14 amino acids. CDR1 is MNHNY and CDR2 is SVGAGI in the germline V gene (reference sequence). The CDR3 nucleotides are TGTGCCAGCAGTCTACCCGGGGGCTCCTACGAGCAGTACTTC. Residues: CASSLPGGSYEQYF.

The gene calls are TRBV4-2 and TRBJ2-2; D might be TRBD1 (6 bases). CDR1 and CDR2 (germline): LGHNA, YNFKEQ. There are 15 residues in the CDR3. Trimming removed 2 bases at V and 3 bases at J, with 10 bases between. The CDR3 nucleotides are TGTGCCAGCAGCCAATTACAGGGCGACACCGGGGAGCTGTTTTTT. Its protein product is CASSQLQGDTGELFF.

The V call is TRBV18, the J call TRBJ2-2; no firm D call. Per the germline V gene, CDR1 is KGHSH and CDR2 is LQKENI. The CDR3 is 13 residues long. V lost 4 bases and J 6 bases, leaving 9 bases between the germline ends. DNA for the CDR3: TGTGCCAGCTCACTCGAACGGTCCGGGGAGCTGTTTTTT. Its protein is CASSLERSGELFF.

This chain links TRBV10-3 with TRBJ2-5, with D tentatively TRBD2 (6 bases). Germline V gives CDR1 ENHRY, CDR2 SYGVKD. The CDR3 contains 12 residues. V lost 0 bases and J lost 13, with 12 bases in between. CDR3: CAISESRDSWYF. The CDR3 nucleotides are TGTGCCATCAGTGAGTCGAGGGACTCTTGGTACTTC.

The V gene is TRBV11-2, the J gene TRBJ2-5, with D perhaps TRBD1 (5 bases). Trimming stripped 5 bases from V and 0 bases from J, with 10 bases between. This CDR3 is 14 amino acids long. The germline V gene has CDR1 SGHAT and CDR2 FQNNGV. The CDR3 DNA reads TGTGCCAGCAGCCAGGGTCTGTACCAAGAGACCCAGTACTTC. Protein sequence: CASSQGLYQETQYF.

The chain uses TRBV6-1 and TRBJ1-1; a possible D gene is TRBD1 (6 bases). The germline V and J ends were trimmed by 6 bases and 3 bases, with 8 bases remaining between them. The CDR3 is 12 residues long. Germline-derived CDR1 and CDR2 are MNHNS and SASEGT. The CDR3 DNA reads TGTGCCAGCAGACAGGGTTACACTGAAGCTTTCTTT. Encoded protein: CASRQGYTEAFF.

This chain links TRBV29-1 with TRBJ1-1, with a possible D match to TRBD1 (6 bases). This CDR3 region has 13 residues. Germline values: CDR1 SQVTM, CDR2 ANQGSEA. Trimming shortened V by 7 bases and J by 0 bases, and 12 bases separated the two germline ends. CDR3 loop: CSAQTGVNTEAFF. CDR3 bases: TGCAGCGCCCAGACAGGAGTGAACACTGAAGCTTTCTTT.

The gene calls are TRBV5-1 and TRBJ2-1; TRBD2 matches 12 bases. J gave up 7 bases and V 3 bases, and 8 bases lay outside the gene matches. Per the germline V gene, CDR1 is SGHRS and CDR2 is YFSETQ. The CDR3 spans 16 residues. CDR3: CASSSLTSGSANEQFF. Here the CDR3 DNA reads TGCGCCAGCAGCTCCCTGACTAGCGGGAGTGCAAATGAGCAGTTCTTC.

The V and J genes are TRBV10-1 and TRBJ2-4, with D perhaps TRBD2 (6 bases). V was shortened by 9 bases and J by 1 base, with 25 bases between the two germline ends. Germline assignment: CDR1 WNHNN and CDR2 SYGVQD (reference sequence). CDR3 length: 18 amino acids. The CDR3 loop is CARPIPGLFNWAKNIQYF. The CDR3, as DNA: TGCGCCAGACCGATCCCGGGACTTTTTAATTGGGCCAAAAACATTCAGTACTTC.

In DNA form, the CDR3 reads TGCGCCAGCAGCCCATCCGGGACTAGCGGGGGGGCAGATACGCAGTATTTT. It codes for CASSPSGTSGGADTQYF. This sequence joins TRBV5-1 and TRBJ2-3, with 16 positions matching TRBD2. V was clipped by 4 bases and J by 4 bases; unmatched bases: 6. The CDR3 has 17 residues. Germline CDR1 reads SGHRS; CDR2 reads YFSETQ.

In its sample, this clone was seen once. CDR3 bases: TGCGCCAGCAGTACTTACAGAGTCGTGGGCACTGAAGCTTTCTTT. Its protein product is CASSTYRVVGTEAFF. The gene calls are TRBV10-2 and TRBJ1-1, with D unclear. The V and J ends lost 5 bases and 4 bases respectively, with 17 bases between them. This CDR3 has 15 amino acids. Germline V gives CDR1 WSHSY, CDR2 SAAADI.

The CDR3 sequence is CASSPVGRSTDTQYF. Here the CDR3 DNA reads TGCGCCAGCAGCCCAGTGGGGCGAAGCACAGATACGCAGTATTTT. The rearrangement joins TRBV10-1 to TRBJ2-3, with TRBD1 as a possible D gene (5 bases). Between the trimmed V and J ends, which lost 6 bases and 0 bases, there was a span of 13 bases. Per the germline V gene, CDR1 is WNHNN and CDR2 is SYGVQD (reference sequence). The CDR3 covers 15 residues.

V and J are TRBV4-2 and TRBJ2-3, with 7 bases that match TRBD2. The CDR3 is made up of 16 amino acids. J was trimmed by 2 bases and V by 0 bases; bases with no gene match: 5. Per the germline V gene, CDR1 is LGHNA and CDR2 is YNFKEQ. The CDR3 DNA follows: TGTGCCAGCAGCCAAGATCGGGGACTACCCACAGATACGCAGTATTTT. Translating it yields CASSQDRGLPTDTQYF.

The CDR3 region is CASEEGVGTEAFF. As DNA, the CDR3 is TGCGCCAGCGAAGAGGGGGTAGGCACTGAAGCTTTCTTT. The chain recombines TRBV10-2 with TRBJ1-1; tentative D call: TRBD1 (6 bases). This CDR3 comprises 13 residues. V was shortened by 8 bases and J by 4 bases, with 14 bases between the two germline ends. CDR1 is WSHSY, CDR2 SAAADI, per germline.

This clone has a handful of counts. The CDR3 coding sequence is TGTGCCAGCAATCAAGACAGGGCGGACTCACCCCTCCACTTT. This sequence encodes CASNQDRADSPLHF. The chain carries TRBV6-6 and TRBJ1-6; 7 bases are a match to TRBD1. The CDR3 is 14 amino acids. The V gene's germline CDR1 is MNHNY and CDR2 SVGAGI (reference sequence). V lost 7 bases, J lost 10 bases, and 10 bases stayed unmatched.